A selection of T cell receptor beta chains follows, all from one sample in a study of blood T cell repertoires in COVID-19. Data came from immunoSEQ multiplex PCR; TCRdb stores just in-frame clones and leaves some out. Here the sample spans about 80,000 clones, 85% being singletons. Sequencing was carried out using peripheral blood. These receptors were collected from a man older than 75 with active or convalescent COVID-19. Both conserved end residues are part of each CDR3. D genes are given only for firm matches. Rows may omit the clone size; those that give it use once, few, many or a size class.

J,size,V,D,CDR3,DNA
TRBJ2-5,.,TRBV5-1,.,CASSPDSTGETQYF,TGCGCCAGCAGCCCGGACAGCACGGGGGAGACCCAGTACTTC
TRBJ2-5,.,TRBV6-2/TRBV6-3,.,CASSYFSGQETQYF,TGTGCCAGCAGTTACTTCAGCGGACAAGAGACCCAGTACTTC
TRBJ1-4,.,TRBV7-2,.,CASSSRLAEKLFF,TGTGCCAGCAGCTCGAGGTTGGCTGAAAAACTGTTTTTT
TRBJ2-2,few,TRBV3-1/TRBV3-2,.,CASSQDYRTTGELFF,TGTGCCAGCAGCCAAGATTACAGAACTACCGGGGAGCTGTTTTTT
TRBJ1-2,.,TRBV5-6,TRBD1,CASSYTNRGGYTF,TGTGCCAGCAGCTACACTAACAGGGGCGGCTACACCTTC
TRBJ1-5,once,TRBV18,.,CASSPYAQDNQPQHF,TGTGCCAGCTCACCCTACGCTCAGGATAATCAGCCCCAGCATTTT
TRBJ2-3,.,TRBV28,.,CASSFTGVSTDTQYF,TGTGCCAGCAGTTTCACAGGCGTAAGCACAGATACGCAGTATTTT
TRBJ1-1,.,TRBV6-6,.,CASIQRGNTEAFF,TGTGCCAGCATCCAACGGGGGAACACTGAAGCTTTCTTT
TRBJ1-1,once,TRBV12-3/TRBV12-4,TRBD1,CASSYNRGEAFF,TGTGCCAGCAGTTACAACAGGGGTGAAGCTTTCTTT
TRBJ2-3,.,TRBV4-1,TRBD2,CASSQAPAGAGSTDTQYF,TGCGCCAGCAGCCAAGCTCCCGCTGGAGCGGGAAGCACAGATACGCAGTATTTT
TRBJ1-2,.,TRBV7-9,TRBD1,CASSSRTGTYGYTF,TGTGCCAGCAGCTCCAGGACAGGGACCTATGGCTACACCTTC
TRBJ2-1,.,TRBV25-1,TRBD2,CASSEGYVAGGENEQFF,TGTGCCAGCAGTGAGGGCTACGTAGCGGGAGGCGAGAATGAGCAGTTCTTC
TRBJ2-1,.,TRBV7-3,.,CASSPRGEASYNEQFF,TGTGCCAGCAGCCCCAGGGGTGAGGCCAGCTACAATGAGCAGTTCTTC
TRBJ1-5,.,TRBV3-1/TRBV3-2,TRBD1,CASSQKGQGQPQHF,TGTGCCAGCAGCCAGAAAGGACAGGGGCAGCCCCAGCATTTT
TRBJ2-3,few,TRBV5-6,TRBD2,CASSPRLAGGLGTDTQYF,TGTGCCAGCAGCCCCCGACTAGCGGGAGGATTGGGCACAGATACGCAGTATTTT
TRBJ2-3,.,TRBV19,TRBD2,CASRAGGTDTQYF,TGTGCCAGCCGAGCGGGGGGGACAGATACGCAGTATTTT
TRBJ1-2,.,TRBV6-6,.,CASSDRNSYGYTF,TGTGCCAGCAGCGACAGGAACAGCTATGGCTACACCTTC
TRBJ1-4,.,TRBV19,TRBD1,CASSIIIGQGINEKLFF,TGTGCCAGTAGTATAATTATTGGACAGGGGATTAATGAAAAACTGTTTTTT
TRBJ2-3,.,TRBV24-1,.,CATSDSRGDTQYF,TGTGCCACCAGTGATTCCAGGGGAGATACGCAGTATTTT
TRBJ1-6,once,TRBV7-9,.,CASTNTGGRISPLHF,TGTGCCAGCACCAATACGGGGGGTCGCATTTCACCCCTCCACTTT
TRBJ1-4,.,TRBV3-1/TRBV3-2,.,CASSQGVKGGYSEKLFF,TGTGCCAGCAGCCAAGGGGTGAAAGGAGGGTATAGTGAAAAACTGTTTTTT
TRBJ1-5,few,TRBV10-3,.,CAISELTGDQPQHF,TGTGCCATCAGTGAGTTGACAGGCGATCAGCCCCAGCATTTT
TRBJ1-2,.,TRBV7-8,TRBD1,CASSLDRGQGYTF,TGTGCCAGCAGCTTAGACAGGGGGCAAGGCTACACCTTC
TRBJ1-1,once,TRBV4-2,.,CASSQERQGTEAFF,TGTGCCAGCAGCCAAGAACGGCAGGGCACTGAAGCTTTCTTT
TRBJ2-4,.,TRBV3-1/TRBV3-2,TRBD2,CASSQTQAGAFELAKNIQYF,TGTGCCAGCAGCCAAACACAAGCGGGGGCCTTCGAGTTAGCCAAAAACATTCAGTACTTC
TRBJ2-3,.,TRBV19,.,CASSTSGNTDTQYF,TGTGCCAGTAGCACCTCGGGGAACACAGATACGCAGTATTTT
TRBJ1-1,once,TRBV19,TRBD1,CASRTNRGPEAFF,TGTGCCAGTAGGACCAACAGGGGGCCTGAAGCTTTCTTT
TRBJ2-6,.,TRBV25-1,.,CASRDRRGANVLTF,TGTGCCAGCAGAGACAGGCGTGGGGCCAACGTCCTGACTTTC
TRBJ1-6,.,TRBV5-5,.,CASSLVGETNSPLHF,TGTGCCAGCAGCCTCGTTGGGGAGACAAATTCACCCCTCCACTTT
TRBJ1-5,.,TRBV21-1,.,CASSRDRDGNQPQHF,TGTGCCAGCAGCCGGGACAGGGATGGCAATCAGCCCCAGCATTTT
TRBJ1-5,.,TRBV7-3,TRBD1,CASSSTGPNQPQHF,TGTGCCAGCAGCTCGACAGGGCCTAATCAGCCCCAGCATTTT
TRBJ1-1,.,TRBV4-1,.,CASSQTGKNTEAFF,TGCGCCAGCAGCCAAACAGGGAAGAACACTGAAGCTTTCTTT